Listed below are T cell receptor beta chains from one sample, sequenced in a study of CD8+ T cells in alopecia areata. Clones were sequenced by immunoSEQ multiplex PCR, and TCRdb holds only the in-frame ones, with some missing. Seen here are some 130,000 clones, 53% observed once, and the top ten hold 0.46%. The sample was CD4+ T cells sorted from blood, taken at week 4, from a patient treated with tofacitinib. These receptors all stem from a human donor with alopecia areata. Each CDR3 is given with its conserved first and last residue. D genes are given only for firm matches. Not every row has a clone size; where given, it reads once, few, many or a size class.

>.|.|TRBJ1-2|TRBV29-1
CSVVGADGYTF
TGCAGCGTTGTAGGGGCGGATGGCTACACCTTC
>few|.|TRBJ2-7|TRBV29-1
CSVGSGLYEQYF
TGCAGCGTTGGGTCAGGACTCTACGAGCAGTACTTC
>.|TRBD1|TRBJ2-5|TRBV29-1
CSVYGQGETQYF
TGCAGCGTTTATGGACAGGGGGAGACCCAGTACTTC
>.|.|TRBJ1-2|TRBV9
CASSVRGTFGYTF
TGTGCCAGCAGCGTAAGGGGGACATTTGGCTACACCTTC
>once|.|TRBJ1-3|TRBV30
CAWTRGTSGGNTIYF
TGTGCCTGGACCCGAGGGACATCGGGAGGAAACACCATATATTTT
>.|.|TRBJ2-1|TRBV7-2
CASSLRDTGIYNEQFF
TGTGCCAGCAGCTTACGGGACACAGGTATCTACAATGAGCAGTTCTTC
>.|.|TRBJ2-1|TRBV7-9
CASSLGSGYNEQFF
TGTGCCAGCAGCTTGGGATCAGGGTATAATGAGCAGTTCTTC
>.|TRBD1|TRBJ1-1|TRBV5-1
CASSTISGQGNTEAFF
TGCGCCAGCAGCACCATTTCAGGACAGGGGAACACTGAAGCTTTCTTT
>few|TRBD2|TRBJ2-2|TRBV2
CASSDSGSKTGELFF
TGTGCCAGCAGCGACAGCGGGAGTAAGACCGGGGAGCTGTTTTTT
>.|.|TRBJ1-6|TRBV27
CASSLSVRTPLHF
TGTGCCAGCAGTTTATCGGTCAGGACACCCCTCCACTTT
>.|TRBD2|TRBJ2-7|TRBV5-1
CASSSRTSGGAYEQYF
TGCGCCAGCAGCTCCCGGACTAGCGGGGGGGCCTACGAGCAGTACTTC
>few|TRBD1|TRBJ1-2|TRBV30
CASQDRVPGHGYTF
TGTGCCTCCCAGGACAGGGTCCCTGGGCATGGCTACACCTTC
>.|TRBD2|TRBJ2-3|TRBV29-1
CSAERGRSTDTQYF
TGCAGCGCCGAGCGGGGGCGGAGCACAGATACGCAGTATTTT
>few|.|TRBJ2-5|TRBV7-9
CASSLETQYF
TGTGCCAGCAGCTTAGAGACCCAGTACTTC
>few|.|TRBJ2-7|TRBV5-4
CASSLGGGELEQYF
TGTGCCAGCAGCTTGGGCGGAGGAGAGTTGGAGCAGTACTTC
>few|.|TRBJ2-3|TRBV19
CASSTLPVSSHRFTDTQYF
TGTGCCAGTAGTACACTACCCGTTTCTAGTCACCGGTTCACAGATACGCAGTATTTT
>.|TRBD1|TRBJ2-7|TRBV5-1
CASSRTGGEQYF
TGCGCCAGCAGCCGGACAGGGGGCGAGCAGTACTTC
>many|.|TRBJ2-5|TRBV19
CASSETPPRETQYF
TGTGCCAGTAGTGAGACCCCCCCGAGGGAGACCCAGTACTTC
>.|.|TRBJ1-1|TRBV6-6
CAGARDTEAFF
TGTGCCGGGGCAAGGGACACTGAAGCTTTCTTT
>few|.|TRBJ2-1|TRBV29-1
CSVNKGFEQFF
TGCAGCGTTAATAAGGGGTTTGAGCAGTTCTTC
>few|.|TRBJ1-5|TRBV30
CAWSKGGNQPQHF
TGTGCCTGGAGTAAGGGAGGGAATCAGCCCCAGCATTTT
>.|.|TRBJ2-2|TRBV9
CASKGPAGHGELFF
TGTGCCTCCAAAGGGCCAGCGGGACACGGGGAGCTGTTTTTT
>.|.|TRBJ2-2|TRBV15
CATSQLEQAKAGELFF
TGTGCCACCAGCCAACTAGAACAAGCGAAGGCCGGGGAGCTGTTTTTT
>.|TRBD2|TRBJ2-5|TRBV10-3
CAISGGLGETQYF
TGTGCCATCAGTGGGGGACTAGGAGAGACCCAGTACTTC
>.|.|TRBJ1-1|TRBV29-1
CSVEFGGSLNTEAFF
TGCAGCGTTGAATTTGGGGGCTCCTTGAACACTGAAGCTTTCTTT
>many|.|TRBJ2-3|TRBV2
CASSLSGLTQYF
TGTGCCAGCAGTCTAAGCGGACTTACGCAGTATTTT
>.|.|TRBJ2-7|TRBV7-6
CASSLTSGERHEQYF
TGTGCCAGCAGCTTAACATCAGGGGAGAGGCACGAGCAGTACTTC
>.|.|TRBJ1-1|TRBV29-1
CSVVRVDTEAFF
TGCAGCGTTGTGCGAGTGGACACTGAAGCTTTCTTT
>.|.|TRBJ1-2|TRBV6-1
CASSELYGSANYGYTF
TGTGCCAGCAGTGAACTCTATGGCAGTGCCAACTATGGCTACACCTTC
>.|.|TRBJ1-1|TRBV30
CASLPQSNTEAFF
TGTGCCTCGCTCCCTCAGTCGAACACTGAAGCTTTCTTT
>few|.|TRBJ1-4|TRBV6-1
CASREEGGEKLFF
TGTGCCAGCAGGGAGGAAGGGGGGGAAAAACTGTTTTTT
>.|TRBD2|TRBJ2-7|TRBV30
CAWRPGLAYEQYF
TGTGCCTGGAGGCCGGGACTAGCGTACGAGCAGTACTTC
>few|.|TRBJ1-6|TRBV15
CATSRDGESPLHF
TGTGCCACCAGCAGAGACGGGGAATCACCCCTCCACTTT